Below, 26 T cell receptor beta chains from the same sample are listed, as sequenced in a study of shared clonotypes between healthy human individuals. Cells designated naive CD8 were CD45RO-negative and were positively selected for CCR7, with terminally differentiated effector memory CD45RA+ cells excluded. Measured with immunoSEQ multiplex PCR; TCRdb has only the in-frame clones, and not every one. This sample has about 590,000 clones, with nearly 97% found just once. Sequences were obtained from naive CD8+ T cells sorted from blood. The receptors derive from a young woman in good health.

The rearrangement links TRBV13 to TRBJ1-2; a weak D match, TRBD1 (5 bases). Germline lookup yields CDR1 PRHDT and CDR2 FYEKMQ (reference sequence). Trimming took off 5 bases at V and 5 bases at J, with 18 bases between the two ends. The CDR3 sequence is 15 residues long. The CDR3 sequence: CASSPLSGAPYGYTF. CDR3 coding DNA: TGTGCCAGCAGCCCACTCTCCGGGGCCCCATATGGCTACACCTTC.

The rearrangement joins TRBV21-1 to TRBJ2-7; the table assigns TRBD2, which was not confirmed against the DNA. TRBV21-1 is deemed a pseudogene. The CDR3 covers 14 residues. The CDR3 DNA sequence: TGTGCCAGCAGCAACCCAAGAGCATCGGTCGAGCAGTACTTC. Its translation: CASSNPRASVEQYF.

CDR3: CASRPGANQPQHF. CDR3 coding DNA: TGTGCCAGTAGGCCAGGAGCGAACCAGCCCCAGCATTTT. The gene calls are TRBV19 and TRBJ1-5; the D is unclear. The germline V and J ends were trimmed by 6 bases and 7 bases, with 13 bases remaining between them. The CDR3 loop spans 13 amino acids. Germline loops: CDR1 LNHDA, CDR2 SQIVND (reference sequence).

The rearrangement uses TRBV10-2 and TRBJ1-3; 7 bases fit TRBD1. After removal of 5 bases from V and 2 bases from J, the junction contained 6 bases not matched to a gene. The V gene's germline CDR1 is WSHSY and CDR2 SAAADI. The CDR3 is 15 amino acids. Written as DNA, the CDR3 is TGCGCCAGCAGTAGAGACAGGGTTGCTGGAAACACCATATATTTT. Its protein is CASSRDRVAGNTIYF.

CDR3 DNA: TGTGCCAGTAGTATTGGGGTCGGCGACCTTACCGGGGAGCTGTTTTTT. Amino acids: CASSIGVGDLTGELFF. The V gene is TRBV19, the J gene TRBJ2-2; D is undetermined. The length of the CDR3 is 16 residues. The ends were cut back, 3 bases at V and 5 bases at J, with 16 bases in the middle. CDR1 and CDR2 (germline): LNHDA, SQIVND (reference sequence).

This clone was counted once. The chain is built from TRBV6-1 and TRBJ2-1; 11 bases match TRBD2. The CDR3 is 13 amino acids. The ends lost 8 bases at V and 13 bases at J; junction bases unmatched: 10. The germline V gene encodes CDR1 MNHNS and CDR2 SASEGT. The CDR3 DNA reads TGTGCCAGCCGGGGGGGACTAGCGGACCCACAGTTCTTC. Protein product: CASRGGLADPQFF.

The CDR3 reads CASRFGGESSYNEQFF. The CDR3 nucleotides are TGTGCCAGCAGATTTGGGGGGGAATCCTCCTACAATGAGCAGTTCTTC. This chain links TRBV27 with TRBJ2-1, with 7 bases that match TRBD2. V gave up 6 bases and J gave up 0 bases; unmatched junction bases: 8. The V gene's germline CDR1 is MNHEY and CDR2 SMNVEV (reference sequence). The CDR3 extends over 16 amino acids.

The rearrangement uses TRBV7-6 and TRBJ2-5; 13 bases map to TRBD2. The DNA matches TRBJ2-7 better at its end, which makes the J call doubtful. The CDR3 totals 15 residues. Germline values: CDR1 SGHVS, CDR2 FNYEAQ. CDR3 residues: CASSWTSGSSYEQYF. The CDR3 nucleotides are TGTGCCAGCAGCTGGACTAGCGGGAGCTCCTACGAGCAGTACTTC.

CDR3 nucleotide sequence: TGTGCCAGCAGCTTTTGGGACAGGGTGAATGAGCAGTTCTTC. This translates into CASSFWDRVNEQFF. The rearrangement links TRBV11-2 to TRBJ2-1; 9 bases match TRBD1. In germline, CDR1 is SGHAT, CDR2 FQNNGV. Losses at the gene ends were 3 bases for V and 7 bases for J; bases not matched to a gene: 4. The CDR3 contains 14 residues.

V usage is TRBV13 and J usage is TRBJ2-7; 11 nucleotides agree with TRBD2. The CDR3 contains 15 residues. Trimming took 4 bases from V and 4 from J; bases not matched to a gene: 6. CDR1 and CDR2 from the germline V gene are PRHDT and FYEKMQ (reference sequence). The CDR3: CASSSGTSGSYEQYF. The CDR3 bases are TGTGCCAGCAGCTCCGGGACTAGCGGTTCATACGAGCAGTACTTC. Combining the CDR3 with reference TRBV13 and TRBJ2-7 gives the whole variable domain AAGVIQSPRHLIKEKRETATLKCYPIPRHDTVYWYQQGPGQDPQFLISFYEKMQSDKGSIPDRFSAQQFSDYHSELNMSSLELGDSALYFCASSSGTSGSYEQYFGPGTRLTVT.

V usage is TRBV27 and J usage is TRBJ2-2; unclear D gene. In germline, CDR1 is MNHEY, CDR2 SMNVEV (reference sequence). The CDR3 runs to 14 residues. The germline V and J ends were trimmed by 1 base and 4 bases, with 7 bases remaining between them. The CDR3 nucleotides read TGTGCCAGCAGTTTATTAGTGCGCACCGGGGAGCTGTTTTTT. Its protein product is CASSLLVRTGELFF.

The chain combines TRBV11-2 with TRBJ2-5; 7 nucleotides agree with TRBD2. Germline lookup yields CDR1 SGHAT and CDR2 FQNNGV. With 6 bases clipped from V and 5 bases from J, the junction kept 9 bases outside the gene matches. This CDR3 comprises 14 residues. The CDR3 loop is CASSFLAARETQYF. The CDR3 DNA sequence: TGTGCCAGCAGTTTTCTAGCGGCACGGGAGACCCAGTACTTC.

The V call is TRBV6-4, the J call TRBJ1-5; D not resolved. CDR1 and CDR2 (germline): MRHNA, SNTAGT. The CDR3 has 14 residues. V lost 6 bases to trimming and J lost 2 bases, with 11 bases between them. CDR3 in amino acids: CASRTRIRNQPQHF. The CDR3 DNA follows: TGTGCCAGCAGGACCCGCATCCGCAATCAGCCCCAGCATTTT.

The V call is TRBV16, the J call TRBJ2-1, with D perhaps matching TRBD1 (5 bases). This CDR3 region has 16 residues. Looked up from germline, CDR1 is KGHSY and CDR2 is FQNENV. The V end lost 4 bases, the J end lost 0 bases, and 13 bases lay between the germline ends. The CDR3 is CASSPIDSRSYNEQFF. The DNA for the CDR3 is TGTGCCAGCAGCCCCATAGACAGCCGCTCCTACAATGAGCAGTTCTTC.

The chain uses TRBV27 and TRBJ2-7; the D gene is possibly TRBD2 (6 bases). Trimming took 2 bases from V and 3 from J, leaving 17 bases between them. The CDR3 is 16 amino acids. Germline CDR1 is MNHEY and CDR2 is SMNVEV (reference sequence). The CDR3 here is CASSLEPSATYYEQYF. In nucleotides, the CDR3 is TGTGCCAGCAGTTTAGAGCCTAGCGCCACGTACTACGAGCAGTACTTC.

V and J are TRBV9 and TRBJ2-1; possibly TRBD2 for D (6 bases). There are 15 residues in the CDR3. V was shortened by 1 base and J by 1 base, with 9 bases between the two germline ends. The germline CDR1 and CDR2 sequences are SGDLS and YYNGEE. In nucleotides, the CDR3 is TGTGCCAGCAGCGTATCGGGGGTTTCCTACAATGAGCAGTTCTTC. Its protein product is CASSVSGVSYNEQFF.

This chain uses TRBV15 with TRBJ2-1; the match to TRBD2 covers 11 bases. The junction had 2 bases not matched to a gene; V was cut back by 9 bases and J by 4 bases. The CDR3 is 13 residues long. CDR1 LNHNV and CDR2 YYDKDF come from the germline V gene (reference sequence). CDR3 in amino acids: CATRLAGYNEQFF. DNA of the CDR3: TGTGCCACGAGACTAGCGGGATACAATGAGCAGTTCTTC.

The rearrangement uses TRBV6-5 and TRBJ2-1; D gene uncertain. Germline values: CDR1 MNHEY, CDR2 SVGAGI. Trimming removed 2 bases from V and 0 bases from J, with 8 bases in between. This CDR3 is 15 amino acids long. The CDR3 nucleotides read TGTGCCAGCAGTTACGGGCAAACCTCCTACAATGAGCAGTTCTTC. Its protein is CASSYGQTSYNEQFF.

The DNA for the CDR3 is TGTGCCAGCAGCTTAGTAGGGACAAGAAACCAAGAGACCCAGTACTTC. This codes for CASSLVGTRNQETQYF. The rearrangement uses TRBV7-9 and TRBJ2-5; a weak D match, TRBD1 (6 bases). V dropped 1 base and J dropped 0 bases, with 12 bases sitting between them. This CDR3 region has 16 residues. CDR1 and CDR2 from the germline V gene are SEHNR and FQNEAQ (reference sequence).

This chain joins TRBV4-2 and TRBJ1-5; D unclear. The CDR3 totals 16 residues. The V end was cut by 0 bases, the J end by 2 bases, with 11 bases between. Germline CDR1 reads LGHNA; CDR2 reads YNFKEQ. The CDR3 DNA reads as TGTGCCAGCAGCCAAGAGGCTACACACGGCAATCAGCCCCAGCATTTT. Protein: CASSQEATHGNQPQHF.

The rearrangement links TRBV13 to TRBJ2-7; 8 positions match TRBD1. The V gene end was trimmed by 3 bases and the J gene end by 5 bases; junction bases not matched to a gene: 3. There are 13 residues in the CDR3. CDR1 and CDR2 from the germline V gene are PRHDT and FYEKMQ (reference sequence). CDR3 amino acids: CASSLAGGHEQYF. Written as DNA, the CDR3 is TGTGCCAGCAGCTTGGCAGGGGGCCACGAGCAGTACTTC. The complete variable domain, with remaining parts taken from reference TRBV13 and TRBJ2-7, reads AAGVIQSPRHLIKEKRETATLKCYPIPRHDTVYWYQQGPGQDPQFLISFYEKMQSDKGSIPDRFSAQQFSDYHSELNMSSLELGDSALYFCASSLAGGHEQYFGPGTRLTVT.

The rearrangement uses TRBV28 and TRBJ2-7; D is unclear. Trimming pared 5 bases from V and 3 bases from J, leaving 20 bases between. Germline CDR1 is MDHEN and CDR2 is SYDVKM. The CDR3 loop spans 16 amino acids. In DNA, the CDR3 is TGTGCCAGCAGTCACGACCCTCACGAGGAATACTACGAGCAGTACTTC. This gives the protein CASSHDPHEEYYEQYF.

The V call is TRBV18, the J call TRBJ2-7; 9 bases are a match to TRBD1. J lost 3 bases, V lost 2 bases, and 11 bases had no gene match. CDR3 length: 17 residues. From germline, CDR1 is KGHSH and CDR2 LQKENI. The CDR3 loop reads CASSPKLSGQGFYEQYF. The CDR3 bases are TGTGCCAGCTCACCAAAGCTATCGGGACAGGGATTCTACGAGCAGTACTTC.

The J gene is TRBJ2-1, the V gene TRBV5-1; D is ambiguous. Germline V gene data show CDR1 as SGHRS and CDR2 as YFSETQ. Trimming removed 4 bases at V and 7 bases at J, with 15 bases between. The CDR3 has 14 residues. The CDR3 sequence is CASSPSLGWNEQFF. CDR3 in DNA: TGCGCCAGCAGCCCGTCCTTGGGGTGGAATGAGCAGTTCTTC.

V usage is TRBV27 and J usage is TRBJ1-2; perhaps TRBD1 as D (6 bases). Trimming took off 5 bases at V and 6 bases at J, with 16 bases between the two ends. Germline CDR1 is MNHEY and CDR2 is SMNVEV (reference sequence). The CDR3 totals 14 residues. CDR3 in DNA: TGTGCCAGCAGTGCGACAGGCCTTTGGAATGGCTACACCTTC. Protein product: CASSATGLWNGYTF.

Note on this clone: At the DNA level, this CDR3 is encoded by other sequences in the same sample as well. The chain joins TRBV28 to TRBJ1-1, with D maybe TRBD1 (5 bases). The ends were cut back, 6 bases at V and 0 bases at J, with 11 bases in the middle. Germline lookup yields CDR1 MDHEN and CDR2 SYDVKM. This CDR3 spans 14 amino acids. Here the CDR3 DNA reads TGTGCCAGCAGCTGGGGCCGCATGAACACTGAAGCTTTCTTT. Protein product: CASSWGRMNTEAFF.